This T cell receptor beta chain was identified in a study of shared T cell receptors in the human thymus. TCRdb's copy holds only in-frame clones and misses some; the assay was immunoSEQ multiplex PCR. Of about 500,000 clones detected, about 80% appear once; the ten largest clones hold 0.013%. The V and J ends lost 0 bases and 2 bases respectively, with 12 bases between them. The length of the CDR3 is 15 residues. Germline V gene data show CDR1 as SGDLS and CDR2 as YYNGEE. This sample also belongs to another study, concerning human thymus T cells. That paper notes: Donation came from healthy Finnish infants having corrective surgery for congenital heart defects. Resected material from corrective heart surgery provided the thymus tissue analysed. Thymic and blood repertoires seemed to show skewed V and J gene use. Related work showed strongly overlapping thymic repertoires across unrelated individuals.

Sequenced: thymocytes. The sequence was obtained from a boy under two years old with a congenital heart defect. The rearrangement uses TRBV9 and TRBJ2-7; D not resolved. The CDR3 DNA follows: TGTGCCAGCAGCGTAGCCCTGGGCCATGCCTACGAGCAGTACTTC. Its translation: CASSVALGHAYEQYF.